The 26 T cell receptor beta chains in this list originate from one sample, sequenced in a study of blood T cell repertoires in COVID-19 (dated by TCRdb to the early 2020s). Library creation used the immunoSEQ multiplex PCR assay. TCRdb holds this immuneACCESS table with in-frame rearrangements only. Some clones are missing; in checked studies, unresolved V genes explain under half, and the rest has no known cause. For this sample there are tens of thousands of clones; approximately 89% appear just once. The ten largest clonotypes hold about 9.1% of the sample. Sequenced material: peripheral blood. Source of these receptors: an elderly man with acute or convalescent COVID-19.

This clone has a single count. The gene calls are TRBV5-1 and TRBJ1-4; D may be TRBD1 (5 bases). The V gene lost 5 bases and the J gene lost 0 bases, with 14 bases spanning the gap. Germline CDR1 SGHRS, CDR2 YFSETQ. The CDR3 is 16 amino acids. CDR3 in DNA: TGCGCCAGCAGGGCGGGGGACCTCGCAACTAATGAAAAACTGTTTTTT. Encoded protein: CASRAGDLATNEKLFF. Filled out from reference TRBV5-1 and TRBJ1-4, the complete variable domain reads KAGVTQTPRYLIKTRGQQVTLSCSPISGHRSVSWYQQTPGQGLQFLFEYFSETQRNKGNFPGRFSGRQFSNSRSEMNVSTLELGDSALYLCASRAGDLATNEKLFFGSGTQLSVL.

The V call is TRBV11-2, the J call TRBJ2-3; TRBD2 matches 11 bases. CDR3 length equals 16 residues. The junction had 11 bases not matched to a gene; V was cut back by 5 bases and J by 7 bases. Germline V gene lookup returns CDR1 SGHAT and CDR2 FQNNGV. The CDR3 here is CASSALAGGRTNTQYF. CDR3 in DNA: TGTGCCAGCAGCGCTCTAGCGGGGGGCCGAACTAATACGCAGTATTTT.

This clone appeared once. The rearrangement joins TRBV6-5 to TRBJ1-1, with TRBD1 identical over 7 bases. The ends lost 2 bases at V and 9 bases at J; junction bases unmatched: 3. The CDR3 extends over 12 amino acids. The germline V gene has CDR1 MNHEY and CDR2 SVGAGI. CDR3 protein: CASSYTGQKAFF. CDR3 nucleotide sequence: TGTGCCAGCAGTTACACGGGACAGAAAGCTTTCTTT.

J is TRBJ1-5 and V is TRBV3-1 (or the pseudogene TRBV3-2); TRBD1 might be the D (6 bases). V was clipped by 2 bases and J by 3 bases, with 8 bases between them. CDR1 is LGHDT and CDR2 is YNNKEL in the germline V gene (reference sequence). The CDR3 is 14 residues long. The CDR3 reads CASSQTGTNQPQHF. CDR3 nucleotide sequence: TGTGCCAGCAGCCAAACAGGGACCAATCAGCCCCAGCATTTT.

The rearrangement links TRBV19 to TRBJ2-7, with TRBD2 matching over 8 bases. CDR3 length: 15 amino acids. V dropped 3 bases and J dropped 3; count of bases not matched to a gene: 7. Germline lookup yields CDR1 LNHDA and CDR2 SQIVND (reference sequence). Here the CDR3 DNA reads TGTGCCAGTAGTATTGAACCCGGGACTAGCTACGAGCAGTACTTC. Its translation: CASSIEPGTSYEQYF.

The rearrangement links TRBV3-1 (or the pseudogene TRBV3-2) to TRBJ1-4; D uncertain. The CDR3 extends over 17 amino acids. Between the trimmed V and J ends, which lost 4 bases and 1 base, there was a span of 16 bases. CDR1 and CDR2 (germline): LGHDT, YNNKEL (reference sequence). The CDR3 is CASSPVGMSGTNEKLFF. The CDR3 DNA reads TGTGCCAGCAGCCCCGTCGGGATGTCGGGAACTAATGAAAAACTGTTTTTT.

This clone was seen only once. The chain couples TRBV19 to TRBJ1-5; D perhaps matches TRBD1 (5 bases). With 3 bases removed from V and 2 bases from J, the gap between germline ends came to 17 bases. The germline CDR1 and CDR2 sequences are LNHDA and SQIVND (reference sequence). CDR3 length: 17 amino acids. The CDR3, as DNA: TGTGCCAGTAGTATTTTGTTCGGGGGTCACGGCAATCAGCCCCAGCATTTT. This gives the protein CASSILFGGHGNQPQHF. The full variable domain, in which reference TRBV19 and TRBJ1-5 provide the parts outside the CDR3, is DGGITQSPKYLFRKEGQNVTLSCEQNLNHDAMYWYRQDPGQGLRLIYYSQIVNDFQKGDIAEGYSVSREKKESFPLTVTSAQKNPTAFYLCASSILFGGHGNQPQHFGDGTRLSIL.

The V gene is TRBV3-1 (or the pseudogene TRBV3-2), the J gene TRBJ2-1; D ambiguous. CDR1 is LGHDT, CDR2 YNNKEL, per germline (reference sequence). Trimming shortened V by 5 bases and J by 12 bases, and 17 bases separated the two germline ends. The CDR3 length is 13 residues. The CDR3: CASSTYDHGVQFF. The CDR3 coding sequence is TGTGCCAGCAGCACGTACGACCATGGAGTGCAGTTCTTC.

The gene calls are TRBV19 and TRBJ1-1, with 8 bases aligning to TRBD1. Germline V gene data show CDR1 as LNHDA and CDR2 as SQIVND (reference sequence). V shed 4 bases and J 4 bases; nucleotides not matched to a gene: 14. This CDR3 comprises 17 residues. The CDR3 DNA reads as TGTGCCAGTAGTAATAGGTGGACAGGGAGGGGGTCCACTGAAGCTTTCTTT. This codes for CASSNRWTGRGSTEAFF.

This clone appeared a few times. The chain has TRBV2 and TRBJ2-2; D is perhaps TRBD1 (5 bases). The germline gives CDR1 SNHLY, CDR2 FYNNEI. The V and J ends lost 11 bases and 0 bases respectively, with 16 bases between them. The CDR3 has 15 residues. In DNA, the CDR3 is TGTGCCTCGATGGGGCCGGTCGCGAACACCGGGGAGCTGTTTTTT. Protein product: CASMGPVANTGELFF. The variable domain in full, completed from reference TRBV2 and TRBJ2-2, reads EPEVTQTPSHQVTQMGQEVILRCVPISNHLYFYWYRQILGQKVEFLVSFYNNEISEKSEIFDDQFSVERPDGSNFTLKIRSTKLEDSAMYFCASMGPVANTGELFFGEGSRLTVL.

This clone was detected a few times. The chain has TRBV7-9 and TRBJ2-7; the match to TRBD2 covers 8 bases. V shed 2 bases and J 5 bases; nucleotides not matched to a gene: 11. From germline, CDR1 is SEHNR and CDR2 FQNEAQ (reference sequence). This CDR3 contains 16 residues. The CDR3, as DNA: TGTGCCAGCAGCTTAAGTCCCCCGGGGGGGTCGAACGAGCAGTACTTC. Amino acids: CASSLSPPGGSNEQYF.

V is TRBV9 and J is TRBJ1-3; 7 positions agree with TRBD1. V trimming: 0 bases; J trimming: 8 bases; junction bases outside the gene matches: 8. This CDR3 region has 15 residues. The germline V gene encodes CDR1 SGDLS and CDR2 YYNGEE. The CDR3 is CASSVVGQEGDTIYF. The CDR3 nucleotides are TGTGCCAGCAGCGTAGTCGGACAGGAAGGAGACACCATATATTTT.

This chain connects TRBV19 to TRBJ2-2, with D possibly matching TRBD2 (5 bases). V lost 9 bases and J 6 bases, leaving 14 bases between the germline ends. In germline, CDR1 is LNHDA, CDR2 SQIVND (reference sequence). The length of the CDR3 is 13 residues. The CDR3 loop is CASGLIAAGELFF. CDR3 in DNA: TGTGCCAGCGGACTTATAGCCGCCGGGGAGCTGTTTTTT.

J is TRBJ1-5 and V is TRBV2; D is unclear. Germline V CDR1 and CDR2: SNHLY, FYNNEI. Trimming removed 2 bases at V and 1 base at J, with 9 bases between. There are 15 residues in the CDR3. CDR3: CASSEFRGSNQPQHF. CDR3 in DNA: TGTGCCAGCAGTGAATTCCGCGGGAGCAATCAGCCCCAGCATTTT.

V usage is TRBV2 and J usage is TRBJ1-1; perhaps TRBD1 as D (6 bases). The ends were cut back, 5 bases at V and 10 bases at J, with 14 bases in the middle. This CDR3 has 12 residues. The germline V gene has CDR1 SNHLY and CDR2 FYNNEI. The CDR3 nucleotides are TGTGCCAGCAGTCCCGACAGGTGGGGAGCTTTCTTT. The encoded protein is CASSPDRWGAFF.

This chain links TRBV20-1 with TRBJ2-1; TRBD2 is a possible D gene (5 bases). From germline, CDR1 is DFQATT and CDR2 SNEGSKA (reference sequence). Trimming cost V 3 bases and J 1 base, with 13 bases left between them. The CDR3 extends over 15 amino acids. The chain's CDR3 is CSASYDEGSYNEQFF. CDR3 sequence (DNA): TGCAGTGCTAGTTACGACGAGGGATCCTACAATGAGCAGTTCTTC.

V usage is TRBV27 and J usage is TRBJ2-7, with 11 nucleotides matching TRBD1. This CDR3 has 15 residues. The V segment lost 4 bases and the J segment 2 bases; nucleotides outside the gene matches: 4. CDR1 is MNHEY and CDR2 is SMNVEV in the germline V gene (reference sequence). The chain's CDR3 is CASSSPGQGAYEQYF. The CDR3 DNA reads TGTGCCAGCAGTTCCCCGGGACAGGGGGCCTACGAGCAGTACTTC.

The chain links TRBV19 to TRBJ1-2, with 7 bases fitting TRBD1. Germline V gene lookup returns CDR1 LNHDA and CDR2 SQIVND (reference sequence). The junction had 8 bases not matched to a gene; V was cut back by 5 bases and J by 8 bases. This CDR3 has 13 residues. In DNA, the CDR3 is TGTGCCAGTAGTGGGACAGACAGGGAGGGCTACACCTTC. Translated, it gives CASSGTDREGYTF.

V gene TRBV5-6 combines with J gene TRBJ1-1; no clear D gene. Germline V gene sequence: CDR1 SGHDT, CDR2 YYEEEE. Trimming stripped 0 bases from V and 1 base from J, with 10 bases between. This CDR3 has 15 amino acids. The CDR3 reads CASSLAPGSNTEAFF. Written as DNA, the CDR3 is TGTGCCAGCAGCTTGGCCCCGGGATCGAACACTGAAGCTTTCTTT.

The V gene is TRBV20-1, the J gene TRBJ1-3, with D possibly being TRBD1 (6 bases). This CDR3 is 14 amino acids long. V was shortened by 3 bases and J by 1 base, with 10 bases between the two germline ends. Germline V gene lookup returns CDR1 DFQATT and CDR2 SNEGSKA (reference sequence). This CDR3 is CSASLGTSGNTIYF. In DNA, the CDR3 is TGCAGTGCTAGTCTTGGGACATCTGGAAACACCATATATTTT.

The V call is TRBV7-9, the J call TRBJ2-1; TRBD1 is a possible D gene (6 bases). The CDR3 contains 12 residues. The V end was cut by 6 bases, the J end by 9 bases, with 12 bases between. Germline V lookup: CDR1 SEHNR, CDR2 FQNEAQ (reference sequence). The CDR3 loop is CASRSGDGEQFF. In DNA, the CDR3 is TGTGCCAGCAGGTCAGGGGACGGTGAGCAGTTCTTC.

V gene TRBV12-5 combines with J gene TRBJ1-5, with 10 bases that match TRBD1. V trimming: 0 bases; J trimming: 1 base; junction bases outside the gene matches: 9. The CDR3 is 19 amino acids. Germline values: CDR1 LGHNT, CDR2 FRNRAP. The CDR3 DNA reads TGTGCTAGTGGTTTGGTCCTTGTACGACAGGGGGCAAGCAATCAGCCCCAGCATTTT. It codes for CASGLVLVRQGASNQPQHF.

CDR3 bases: TGTGCCAGCAGCTTCGGACAGTTCACTGAAGCTTTCTTT. Amino acids: CASSFGQFTEAFF. The chain has TRBV11-2 and TRBJ1-1; D perhaps matches TRBD1 (6 bases). The CDR3 extends over 13 amino acids. Germline CDR1 is SGHAT and CDR2 is FQNNGV. V dropped 3 bases and J dropped 4 bases, with 9 bases sitting between them.

This clone was found once. This chain connects TRBV6-5 to TRBJ2-7; the match to TRBD2 covers 13 bases. The CDR3 totals 15 residues. V lost 5 bases and J lost 4; bases outside the gene matches: 5. CDR1 and CDR2 from the germline V gene are MNHEY and SVGAGI. The CDR3 is CASSQWTSGRYEQYF. DNA of the CDR3: TGTGCCAGCAGTCAATGGACTAGCGGGAGATACGAGCAGTACTTC.

This sequence joins TRBV24-1 and TRBJ2-1; 15 nucleotides match TRBD2. The CDR3 sequence is 18 residues long. Germline loops: CDR1 KGHDR, CDR2 SFDVKD. The V and J ends lost 1 base and 5 bases, in that order; junction bases with no gene match: 5. In DNA form, the CDR3 reads TGTGCCACCAGTGATTTCGGGACTAGCGGGGGGCTTAACAATGAGCAGTTCTTC. This sequence encodes CATSDFGTSGGLNNEQFF.

V is TRBV7-2 and J is TRBJ1-1; D not resolved. CDR3 size: 11 residues. Trimming removed 5 bases at V and 3 bases at J, with 4 bases between. Germline V gene lookup returns CDR1 SGHTA and CDR2 FQGNSA. The CDR3 is CASSLDTEAFF. The DNA of the CDR3 is TGTGCCAGCAGCCTCGACACTGAAGCTTTCTTT.